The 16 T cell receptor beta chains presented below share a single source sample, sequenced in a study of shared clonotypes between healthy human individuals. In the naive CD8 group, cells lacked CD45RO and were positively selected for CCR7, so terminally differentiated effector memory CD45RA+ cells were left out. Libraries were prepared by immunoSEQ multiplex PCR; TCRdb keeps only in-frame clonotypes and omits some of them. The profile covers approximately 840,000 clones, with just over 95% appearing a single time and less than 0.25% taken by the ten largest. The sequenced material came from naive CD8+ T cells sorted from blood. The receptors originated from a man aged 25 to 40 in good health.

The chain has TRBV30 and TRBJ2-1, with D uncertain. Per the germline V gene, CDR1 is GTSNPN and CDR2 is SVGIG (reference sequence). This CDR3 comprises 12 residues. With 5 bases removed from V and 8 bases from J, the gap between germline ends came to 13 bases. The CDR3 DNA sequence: TGTGCCTGGGCCTACGGAGCCGATGAGCAGTTCTTC. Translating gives CAWAYGADEQFF.

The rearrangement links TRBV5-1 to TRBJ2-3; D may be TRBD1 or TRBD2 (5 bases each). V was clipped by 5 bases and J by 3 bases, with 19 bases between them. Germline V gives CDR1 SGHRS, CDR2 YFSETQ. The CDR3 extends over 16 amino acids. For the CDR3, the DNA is TGCGCCAGCAGGACATCCCTAGCTTGGGGGACAGATACGCAGTATTTT. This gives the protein CASRTSLAWGTDTQYF.

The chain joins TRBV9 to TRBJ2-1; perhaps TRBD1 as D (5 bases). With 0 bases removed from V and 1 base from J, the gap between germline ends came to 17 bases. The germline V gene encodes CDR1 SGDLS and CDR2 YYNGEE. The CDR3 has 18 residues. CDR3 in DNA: TGTGCCAGCAGCGTAGGAGAAAGGGGCCCCATATCCTACAATGAGCAGTTCTTC. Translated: CASSVGERGPISYNEQFF.

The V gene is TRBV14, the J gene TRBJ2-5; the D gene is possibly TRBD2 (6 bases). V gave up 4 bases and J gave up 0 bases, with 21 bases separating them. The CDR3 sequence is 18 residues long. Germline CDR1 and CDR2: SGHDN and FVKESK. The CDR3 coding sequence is TGTGCCAGCAGCCGCCGACGCCGGGAGACAGAGTACCAAGAGACCCAGTACTTC. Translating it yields CASSRRRRETEYQETQYF.

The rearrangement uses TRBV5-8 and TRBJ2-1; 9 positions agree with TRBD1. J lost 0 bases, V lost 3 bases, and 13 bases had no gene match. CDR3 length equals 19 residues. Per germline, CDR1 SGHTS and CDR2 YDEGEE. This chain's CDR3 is CASSSPGQGIAGSYNEQFF. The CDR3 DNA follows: TGTGCCAGCAGCTCACCGGGACAGGGCATAGCGGGCTCCTACAATGAGCAGTTCTTC. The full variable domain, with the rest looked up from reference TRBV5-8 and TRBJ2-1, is EAGVTQSPTHLIKTRGQQATLRCSPISGHTSVYWYQQALGLGLQFLLWYDEGEERNRGNFPPRFSGRQFPNYSSELNVNALELEDSALYLCASSSPGQGIAGSYNEQFFGPGTRLTVL.

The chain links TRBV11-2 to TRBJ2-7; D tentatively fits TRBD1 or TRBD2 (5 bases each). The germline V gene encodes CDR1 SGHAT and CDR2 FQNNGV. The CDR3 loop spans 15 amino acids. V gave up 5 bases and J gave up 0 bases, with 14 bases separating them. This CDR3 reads CASSLLERGSYEQYF. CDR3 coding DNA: TGTGCCAGCAGCCTCCTCGAGAGGGGCTCCTACGAGCAGTACTTC.

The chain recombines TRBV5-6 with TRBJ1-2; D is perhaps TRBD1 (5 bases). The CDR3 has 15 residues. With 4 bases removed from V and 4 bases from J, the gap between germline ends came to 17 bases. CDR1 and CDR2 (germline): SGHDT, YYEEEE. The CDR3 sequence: CASSPIGGKIYGYTF. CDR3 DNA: TGTGCCAGCAGCCCAATTGGGGGGAAAATCTATGGCTACACCTTC.

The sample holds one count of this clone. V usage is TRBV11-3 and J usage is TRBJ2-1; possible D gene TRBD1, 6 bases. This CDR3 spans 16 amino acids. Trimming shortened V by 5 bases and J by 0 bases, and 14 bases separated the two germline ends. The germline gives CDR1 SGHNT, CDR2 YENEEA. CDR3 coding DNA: TGTGCCAGCAGCCACCTGACAGGAGACTCCTACAATGAGCAGTTCTTC. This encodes CASSHLTGDSYNEQFF.

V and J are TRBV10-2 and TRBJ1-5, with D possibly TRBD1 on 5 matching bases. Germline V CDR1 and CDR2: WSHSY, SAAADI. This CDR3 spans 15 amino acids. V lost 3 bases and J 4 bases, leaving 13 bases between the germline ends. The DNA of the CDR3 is TGCGCCAGCAGTGATCTACCAGGGCTGAATCAGCCCCAGCATTTT. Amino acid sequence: CASSDLPGLNQPQHF.

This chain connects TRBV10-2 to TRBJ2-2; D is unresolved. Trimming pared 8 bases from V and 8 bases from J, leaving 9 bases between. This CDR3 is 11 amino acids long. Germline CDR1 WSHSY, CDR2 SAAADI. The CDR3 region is CASHLSGELFF. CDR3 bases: TGCGCCAGCCATCTGAGTGGGGAGCTGTTTTTT.

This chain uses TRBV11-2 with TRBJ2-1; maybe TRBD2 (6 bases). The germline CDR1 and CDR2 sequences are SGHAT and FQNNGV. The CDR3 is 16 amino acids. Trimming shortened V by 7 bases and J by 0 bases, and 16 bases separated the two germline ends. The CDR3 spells CASTPLAVSSYNEQFF. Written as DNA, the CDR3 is TGTGCCAGCACCCCTTTAGCGGTTAGCTCCTACAATGAGCAGTTCTTC.

CDR3 DNA sequence: TGTGCCAGTAGATGGGGACAGGGCGGGGATGGACGCAATCAGCCCCAGCATTTT. Protein sequence: CASRWGQGGDGRNQPQHF. V gene TRBV19 combines with J gene TRBJ1-5; 9 bases are shared with TRBD1. With V trimmed by 6 bases and J by 2 bases, 14 bases remained unmatched. The CDR3 has 18 amino acids. In germline, CDR1 is LNHDA, CDR2 SQIVND (reference sequence).

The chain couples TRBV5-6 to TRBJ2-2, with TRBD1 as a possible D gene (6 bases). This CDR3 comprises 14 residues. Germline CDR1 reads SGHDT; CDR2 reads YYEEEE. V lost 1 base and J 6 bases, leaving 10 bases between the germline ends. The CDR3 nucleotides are TGTGCCAGCAGCTTGATACAGGGCCCCGGGGAGCTGTTTTTT. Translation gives CASSLIQGPGELFF.

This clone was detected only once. CDR3 loop: CASSLEREATYEQYF. The CDR3 bases are TGTGCCAGCAGCTTAGAACGGGAGGCCACCTACGAGCAGTACTTC. The chain is built from TRBV7-2 and TRBJ2-7, with 7 bases that match TRBD2. Per the germline V gene, CDR1 is SGHTA and CDR2 is FQGNSA. The CDR3 length is 15 residues. Germline trimming cut 1 base from V and 2 bases from J; bases unmatched to any gene: 5.

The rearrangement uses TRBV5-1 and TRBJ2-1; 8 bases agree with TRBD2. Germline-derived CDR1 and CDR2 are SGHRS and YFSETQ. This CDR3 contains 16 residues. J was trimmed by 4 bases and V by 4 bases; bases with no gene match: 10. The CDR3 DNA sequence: TGCGCCAGCAGCCCTGGAGGGACTAGTCCATACAATGAGCAGTTCTTC. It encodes CASSPGGTSPYNEQFF. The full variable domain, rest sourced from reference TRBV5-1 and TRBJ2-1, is KAGVTQTPRYLIKTRGQQVTLSCSPISGHRSVSWYQQTPGQGLQFLFEYFSETQRNKGNFPGRFSGRQFSNSRSEMNVSTLELGDSALYLCASSPGGTSPYNEQFFGPGTRLTVL.

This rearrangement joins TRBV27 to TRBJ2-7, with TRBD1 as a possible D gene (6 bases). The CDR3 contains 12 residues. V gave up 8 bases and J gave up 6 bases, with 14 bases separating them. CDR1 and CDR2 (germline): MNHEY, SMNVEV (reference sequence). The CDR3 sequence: CASGRVGAEQYF. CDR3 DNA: TGTGCCAGCGGCAGGGTGGGGGCCGAGCAGTACTTC.